Presented here are 19 T cell receptor beta chains from one specimen sequenced in a study of T-cell reconstitution after alpha-beta-depleted transplantation in children. The TCRbeta library was prepared with unique molecular identifiers. TCRdb itself ran the PCR reads through MiXCR, one entry per CDR3 protein. The data show some 120,000 distinct CDR3 sequences, around 23% seen once. The material sequenced was PBMCs, mostly from graft donor cells, taken 180 days after TCRalphabeta/CD19-depleted stem cell transplant. The receptors shown here come from a male patient aged 2 to 10 who had a stem cell transplant for chronic granulomatous disease, so the T cells may come from the graft donor.

V is TRBV20-1 and J is TRBJ2-3; D is undetermined. The CDR3 sequence is 12 residues long. The germline V gene has CDR1 DFQATT and CDR2 SNEGSKA (reference sequence). Trimming stripped 6 bases from V and 1 base from J, with 8 bases between. The CDR3 here is CSASPRTDTQYF. The CDR3 coding sequence is TGCAGTGCAAGCCCCCGCACAGATACGCAGTATTTT.

This clonotype was detected only a few times. The chain links TRBV5-1 to TRBJ2-1; a possible D gene is TRBD1 (6 bases). CDR1 is SGHRS, CDR2 YFSETQ, per germline. This CDR3 has 16 amino acids. The germline V and J ends were trimmed by 4 bases and 4 bases, with 18 bases remaining between them. In DNA, the CDR3 is TGCGCCAGCAGCCGCCCGGACAGTTACGGGTACAATGAGCAGTTCTTC. As protein: CASSRPDSYGYNEQFF.

The rearrangement uses TRBV12-3 or TRBV12-4 and TRBJ2-7; unclear D gene. The V end lost 3 bases, the J end lost 3 bases, and 12 bases lay between the germline ends. The CDR3 contains 14 residues. The CDR3 nucleotides are TGTGCCAGCAGTTTCGGACCTAAAGGCTACGAGCAGTACTTC. As protein: CASSFGPKGYEQYF.

This clonotype has a handful of counts. The chain has TRBV7-2 and TRBJ2-3, with D unclear. In germline, CDR1 is SGHTA, CDR2 FQGNSA. CDR3 length equals 12 residues. V was cut by 6 bases and J by 2 bases, with 6 bases left in between. The CDR3 DNA reads as TGTGCCAGCAGTAGGGCCACAGATACGCAGTATTTT. It encodes CASSRATDTQYF.

The chain carries TRBV12-3 or TRBV12-4 and TRBJ1-1; D is possibly TRBD1 (5 bases). The CDR3 is made up of 16 amino acids. The V end was cut by 2 bases, the J end by 2 bases, with 15 bases between. The CDR3 reads CASSLMGGTPNTEAFF. The CDR3 coding sequence is TGTGCCAGCAGTTTAATGGGAGGGACGCCCAACACTGAAGCTTTCTTT.

This clonotype was recorded once. V usage is TRBV12-3 or TRBV12-4 and J usage is TRBJ2-3, with 9 bases matching TRBD2. CDR3 length: 16 amino acids. The V and J ends lost 6 bases and 1 base, in that order; junction bases with no gene match: 8. The CDR3 is CASSGGGGYGTDTQYF. The CDR3 nucleotides read TGTGCCAGCAGCGGCGGGGGGGGATATGGCACAGATACGCAGTATTTT.

The chain recombines TRBV12-3 or TRBV12-4 with TRBJ1-1; 9 bases match TRBD1. This CDR3 is built from 15 residues. Losses at the gene ends were 5 bases for V and 6 bases for J; bases not matched to a gene: 10. The CDR3 nucleotides are TGTGCCAGCAGTGCCTACAGGGGGCGGATCGCTGAAGCTTTCTTT. It yields the protein CASSAYRGRIAEAFF.

There are a few counts of this clonotype. This chain joins TRBV27 and TRBJ2-7; perhaps TRBD1 as D (5 bases). Germline CDR1 is MNHEY and CDR2 is SMNVEV (reference sequence). This CDR3 comprises 14 residues. The V end lost 3 bases, the J end lost 3 bases, and 12 bases lay between the germline ends. The CDR3 protein is CASSLRQGDYEQYF. In DNA form, the CDR3 reads TGTGCCAGCAGTTTGAGGCAGGGTGACTACGAGCAGTACTTC.

Ten or more counts support this clonotype. The chain combines TRBV9 with TRBJ2-7; no clear D gene. The CDR3 consists of 15 residues. The germline V and J ends were trimmed by 5 bases and 3 bases, with 18 bases remaining between them. CDR1 and CDR2 from the germline V gene are SGDLS and YYNGEE. CDR3 amino acids: CASSASASRDYEQYF. DNA of the CDR3: TGTGCCAGCAGTGCCTCCGCCAGTAGGGACTACGAGCAGTACTTC. The full variable domain, rest sourced from reference TRBV9 and TRBJ2-7, is DSGVTQTPKHLITATGQRVTLRCSPRSGDLSVYWYQQSLDQGLQFLIQYYNGEERAKGNILERFSAQQFPDLHSELNLSSLELGDSALYFCASSASASRDYEQYFGPGTRLTVT.

This clonotype showed up just a few times. The chain has TRBV12-3 or TRBV12-4 and TRBJ2-7; D is unclear. Trimming shortened V by 2 bases and J by 4 bases, and 9 bases separated the two germline ends. The CDR3 consists of 13 residues. The DNA of the CDR3 is TGTGCCAGCAGTTTAATGGAAAGGTACGAGCAGTACTTC. Its translation is CASSLMERYEQYF.

The gene calls are TRBV29-1 and TRBJ1-1; no clear D gene. Germline CDR1 is SQVTM and CDR2 is ANQGSEA. This CDR3 is built from 13 residues. The germline V and J ends were trimmed by 4 bases and 0 bases, with 9 bases remaining between them. For the CDR3, the DNA is TGCAGCGTTGTCCCCAGGCTGAACACTGAAGCTTTCTTT. Translating it yields CSVVPRLNTEAFF. Looking up the rest from reference TRBV29-1 and TRBJ1-1 gives the full variable domain: SAVISQKPSRDICQRGTSLTIQCQVDSQVTMMFWYRQQPGQSLTLIATANQGSEATYESGFVIDKFPISRPNLTFSTLTVSNMSPEDSSIYLCSVVPRLNTEAFFGQGTRLTVV.

In this sample, this clonotype turned up many times. J is TRBJ2-7 and V is TRBV28; TRBD1 is a possible D gene (5 bases). The V end was cut by 6 bases, the J end by 5 bases, with 23 bases between. Germline V gene data show CDR1 as MDHEN and CDR2 as SYDVKM. The CDR3 loop spans 16 amino acids. The CDR3 nucleotides read TGTGCCAGCAGATCACCCCTCTATTCCTACAGGAACGAGCAGTACTTC. This codes for CASRSPLYSYRNEQYF.

This clonotype was recorded many times. The gene calls are TRBV6-9 and TRBJ1-2; D unresolved. CDR3 length: 14 amino acids. Trimming removed 6 bases at V and 5 bases at J, with 16 bases between. Germline loops: CDR1 MNHGY, CDR2 SVAAGI. The CDR3 DNA follows: TGTGCCAGCAGCCAACCCCGGACTGATTATGGCTACACCTTC. This encodes CASSQPRTDYGYTF.

The chain uses TRBV15 and TRBJ2-5, with unresolved D. This CDR3 region has 12 residues. The V end was cut by 5 bases, the J end by 0 bases, with 4 bases between. The germline CDR1 and CDR2 sequences are LNHNV and YYDKDF (reference sequence). The chain's CDR3 is CATSGDQETQYF. The CDR3 DNA reads TGTGCCACCAGCGGGGACCAAGAGACCCAGTACTTC.

This clonotype was recorded at least ten times. The chain uses TRBV20-1 and TRBJ2-1; no definite D call. Germline V gene sequence: CDR1 DFQATT, CDR2 SNEGSKA (reference sequence). V was pared by 4 bases and J by 8 bases, with 18 bases between. This CDR3 region has 14 residues. The CDR3 DNA reads as TGCAGTGCTAAACTTCACTCAGCTCCCTATGAGCAGTTCTTC. This sequence encodes CSAKLHSAPYEQFF.

This clonotype was observed many times. The rearrangement links TRBV20-1 to TRBJ2-1; D may be TRBD2 (6 bases). V lost 3 bases to trimming and J lost 7 bases, with 10 bases between them. This CDR3 has 12 amino acids. Germline values: CDR1 DFQATT, CDR2 SNEGSKA (reference sequence). This chain's CDR3 is CSASVGGNEQFF. The CDR3 DNA is TGCAGTGCTAGTGTTGGAGGGAATGAGCAGTTCTTC.

This clonotype was observed at least ten times. Written as DNA, the CDR3 is TGTGCCAGCAGTCTTAAGTGGGAGGGGGAGCAGTACTTC. The encoded protein is CASSLKWEGEQYF. The rearrangement links TRBV12-3 or TRBV12-4 to TRBJ2-7, with 7 bases aligning to TRBD2. The CDR3 is 13 amino acids. With V trimmed by 5 bases and J by 7 bases, 8 bases remained unmatched.

This clonotype was recorded many times. The CDR3: CASSPDALGQGLNEQFF. In DNA, the CDR3 is TGTGCCAGCTCACCAGACGCTTTGGGACAGGGCCTCAATGAGCAGTTCTTC. The gene calls are TRBV18 and TRBJ2-1, with TRBD1 matching 9 bases. CDR1 is KGHSH and CDR2 is LQKENI in the germline V gene. CDR3 length equals 17 residues. V dropped 2 bases and J dropped 6; count of bases not matched to a gene: 11.

V and J are TRBV29-1 and TRBJ2-5; the match to TRBD1 covers 11 bases. The CDR3 is 15 amino acids. Unmatched junction bases numbered 7, after V lost 3 bases and J lost 4 bases. Germline V gives CDR1 SQVTM, CDR2 ANQGSEA. The CDR3 sequence is CSVEEDRGRSETQYF. The CDR3 coding sequence is TGCAGCGTTGAGGAGGACAGGGGGCGGTCAGAGACCCAGTACTTC.